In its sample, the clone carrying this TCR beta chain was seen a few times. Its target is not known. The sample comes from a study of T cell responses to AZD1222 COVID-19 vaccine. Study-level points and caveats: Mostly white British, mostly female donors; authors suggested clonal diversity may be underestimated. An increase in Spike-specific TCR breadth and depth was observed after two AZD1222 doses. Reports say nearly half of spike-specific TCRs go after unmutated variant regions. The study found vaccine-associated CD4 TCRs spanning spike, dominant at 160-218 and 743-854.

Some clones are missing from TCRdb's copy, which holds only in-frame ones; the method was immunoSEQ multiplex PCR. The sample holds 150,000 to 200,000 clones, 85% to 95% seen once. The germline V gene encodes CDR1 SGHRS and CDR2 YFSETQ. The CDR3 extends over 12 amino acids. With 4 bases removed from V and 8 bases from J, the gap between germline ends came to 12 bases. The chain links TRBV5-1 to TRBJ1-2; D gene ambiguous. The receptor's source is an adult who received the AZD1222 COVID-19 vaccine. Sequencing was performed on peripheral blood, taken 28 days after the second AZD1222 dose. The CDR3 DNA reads TGCGCCAGCAGCAGGGATGGGATAGGCTACACCTTC. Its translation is CASSRDGIGYTF.